One TCR beta chain is described in this entry. Its antigen is unidentified. The treatment: oral pan-JAK inhibitor, 5-10 mg twice daily. Researchers picked out CD4+ and CD8+ T cells from PBMCs by sorting. These data are taken from a study of CD8+ T cells in alopecia areata. About the study: Those patients who were treated received oral tofacitinib, which was given at 5 to 10 mg twice daily for moderate-to-severe alopecia areata.

Points from the study as a whole: Treatment with tofacitinib significantly lowered scalp clonality and reduced expanded CD8+ clones among the top 100.

RNA extraction was followed by reverse transcription into cDNA, which acted as the sequencing template. TCRdb's copy holds only in-frame clones and misses some; the assay was immunoSEQ multiplex PCR. The sample contains 180,000 or so clones, more than 45% of which appear only once. Germline assignment: CDR1 SQVTM and CDR2 ANQGSEA. J was trimmed by 1 base and V by 3 bases; bases with no gene match: 6. The CDR3 contains 15 residues. The source of this sequence is a human donor with alopecia areata. This specimen consisted of CD4+ T cells sorted from blood, obtained at week 24, from a patient treated with tofacitinib. The chain employs TRBV29-1 and TRBJ2-3; 8 bases align to TRBD1. CDR3 in DNA: TGCAGCGTTGATTCAGGGGGCGCGGGCACAGATACGCAGTATTTT. Amino acids: CSVDSGGAGTDTQYF.